Presented here are 14 T cell receptor beta chains from one specimen sequenced in a study of T cell responses to AZD1222 COVID-19 vaccine. Sequencing was performed with immunoSEQ multiplex PCR; in TCRdb, only in-frame clones are kept and a portion is missing. Among fewer than 150,000 clones listed, approximately 93% were seen once. The source was peripheral blood, collected on day 0 of AZD1222 vaccination. These receptors were collected from an adult in good health.

The chain uses TRBV5-1 and TRBJ2-3; 9 nucleotides agree with TRBD1. The V gene end was trimmed by 2 bases and the J gene end by 0 bases; junction bases not matched to a gene: 7. The CDR3 has 17 residues. The germline CDR1 and CDR2 sequences are SGHRS and YFSETQ. As DNA, the CDR3 is TGCGCCAGCAGCTTTAACAGGGGGCCCTCTAGCACAGATACGCAGTATTTT. Its protein product is CASSFNRGPSSTDTQYF.

V usage is TRBV5-1 and J usage is TRBJ2-7; D possibly uses TRBD1 or TRBD2 (6 bases each). Germline V gene sequence: CDR1 SGHRS, CDR2 YFSETQ. The CDR3 totals 11 residues. Deletions cut 0 bases from V and 9 bases from J, with 7 bases between. The CDR3, as DNA: TGCGCCAGCAGCTTGGAGGGGGGGCAGTACTTC. It translates to CASSLEGGQYF.

The rearrangement uses TRBV11-3 and TRBJ2-7; 11 positions agree with TRBD2. Germline V lookup: CDR1 SGHNT, CDR2 YENEEA. The V and J ends lost 5 bases and 2 bases, in that order; junction bases with no gene match: 8. The CDR3 has 16 residues. The CDR3 protein is CASSAGLAGIPYEQYF. CDR3 coding DNA: TGTGCCAGCAGCGCCGGACTAGCGGGCATCCCCTACGAGCAGTACTTC.

This sequence joins TRBV6-2 or TRBV6-3 and TRBJ2-5; D gene ambiguous. The germline gives CDR1 MNHEY, CDR2 SVGEGT. CDR3 length equals 16 residues. V gave up 0 bases and J gave up 5 bases, with 16 bases separating them. DNA of the CDR3: TGTGCCAGCAGTTACTCGTCGGCTGACCTCCTGGAGACCCAGTACTTC. Translation: CASSYSSADLLETQYF.

There are a few counts of this clone. The chain has TRBV11-2 and TRBJ2-2; the match to TRBD1 covers 7 bases. The V segment lost 6 bases and the J segment 3 bases; nucleotides outside the gene matches: 4. The CDR3 contains 14 residues. Germline lookup yields CDR1 SGHAT and CDR2 FQNNGV. The chain's CDR3 is CASSLDRHTGELFF. In DNA, the CDR3 is TGTGCCAGCAGTTTGGACAGGCACACCGGGGAGCTGTTTTTT. Combining the CDR3 with reference TRBV11-2 and TRBJ2-2 gives the whole variable domain EAGVAQSPRYKIIEKRQSVAFWCNPISGHATLYWYQQILGQGPKLLIQFQNNGVVDDSQLPKDRFSAERLKGVDSTLKIQPAKLEDSAVYLCASSLDRHTGELFFGEGSRLTVL.

The DNA for the CDR3 is TGTGCCAGCAGCGTAAATAGTAGGGCCTCTGAAGCTTTCTTT. The encoded protein is CASSVNSRASEAFF. The gene calls are TRBV9 and TRBJ1-1; D is unresolved. From germline, CDR1 is SGDLS and CDR2 YYNGEE. V lost 1 base, J lost 6 bases, and 13 bases lay in between. This CDR3 comprises 14 residues.

The genes are TRBV4-1 and TRBJ2-4; possibly TRBD2 for D (5 bases). Trimming pared 2 bases from V and 0 bases from J, leaving 14 bases between. The CDR3 runs 17 residues. Per germline, CDR1 MGHRA and CDR2 YSYEKL. In DNA form, the CDR3 reads TGCGCCAGCAGCCAATCCCTCATGGAGGTAGCCAAAAACATTCAGTACTTC. Translating gives CASSQSLMEVAKNIQYF.

The chain employs TRBV2 and TRBJ1-5, with unresolved D. Germline CDR1 and CDR2: SNHLY and FYNNEI. V shed 6 bases and J shed 2 bases, with 14 bases lying between them. This CDR3 contains 15 residues. The DNA of the CDR3 is TGTGCCAGCAGCCCTCTACAGAGCCGCAATCAGCCCCAGCATTTT. This gives the protein CASSPLQSRNQPQHF.

The table lists this clone with a count of one. The V and J genes are TRBV5-1 and TRBJ1-2, with D hard to call. Between the trimmed V and J ends, which lost 1 base and 7 bases, there was a span of 11 bases. CDR1 and CDR2 from the germline V gene are SGHRS and YFSETQ. The CDR3 runs to 13 residues. CDR3 in amino acids: CASSLPQLGGYTF. Here the CDR3 DNA reads TGCGCCAGCAGCTTGCCCCAGCTCGGTGGCTACACCTTC.

The rearrangement uses TRBV18 and TRBJ1-2; 8 nucleotides align to TRBD1. The V and J ends lost 6 bases and 4 bases, in that order; junction bases with no gene match: 10. The CDR3 spans 15 residues. In germline, CDR1 is KGHSH, CDR2 LQKENI. The CDR3 sequence: CASSGGQGVSYGYTF. The CDR3, as DNA: TGTGCCAGCTCGGGAGGACAGGGTGTTAGCTATGGCTACACCTTC.

The genes are TRBV29-1 and TRBJ2-1, with D possibly matching TRBD1 (6 bases). This CDR3 comprises 13 residues. The V gene's germline CDR1 is SQVTM and CDR2 ANQGSEA. Trimming pared 2 bases from V and 7 bases from J, leaving 12 bases between. CDR3 sequence: CSVEMGAENEQFF. Here the CDR3 DNA reads TGCAGCGTTGAAATGGGGGCTGAGAATGAGCAGTTCTTC.

In nucleotides, the CDR3 is TGTGCCAGTAGTATATTAGGGGGGCGATATGGCTACACCTTC. It is translated as CASSILGGRYGYTF. V gene TRBV19 combines with J gene TRBJ1-2; TRBD1 might be the D (6 bases). Germline CDR1 reads LNHDA; CDR2 reads SQIVND (reference sequence). V lost 2 bases, J lost 5 bases, and 12 bases lay in between. This CDR3 contains 14 residues. The full variable domain, rest sourced from reference TRBV19 and TRBJ1-2, is DGGITQSPKYLFRKEGQNVTLSCEQNLNHDAMYWYRQDPGQGLRLIYYSQIVNDFQKGDIAEGYSVSREKKESFPLTVTSAQKNPTAFYLCASSILGGRYGYTFGSGTRLTVV.

V usage is TRBV25-1 and J usage is TRBJ1-2; a possible D gene is TRBD1 (5 bases). Germline V gene lookup returns CDR1 MGHDK and CDR2 SYGVNS. V was pared by 4 bases and J by 6 bases, with 6 bases between. The CDR3 loop spans 11 amino acids. The CDR3 bases are TGTGCCAGCAGTGGGGGGAATGGCTACACCTTC. Encoded protein: CASSGGNGYTF.

The chain couples TRBV13 to TRBJ2-7; 10 nucleotides match TRBD1. CDR1 and CDR2 (germline): PRHDT, FYEKMQ (reference sequence). CDR3 length: 15 amino acids. V gave up 4 bases and J gave up 7 bases; unmatched junction bases: 10. The CDR3 bases are TGTGCCAGCAGCTCATCCGGGACAGGGGCATGGGAGCAGTACTTC. It yields the protein CASSSSGTGAWEQYF. Full variable domain (missing parts from reference TRBV13 and TRBJ2-7): AAGVIQSPRHLIKEKRETATLKCYPIPRHDTVYWYQQGPGQDPQFLISFYEKMQSDKGSIPDRFSAQQFSDYHSELNMSSLELGDSALYFCASSSSGTGAWEQYFGPGTRLTVT.